These 27 T cell receptor beta chains came from one sample sequenced in a study of long-term antiretroviral therapy in people with HIV. Researchers ran immunoSEQ v3.0 at survey level. Using immunoSEQ multiplex PCR, the repertoire was profiled, and TCRdb retains in-frame clones only, with some absent. The table has tens of thousands of clones, approximately 92% seen once; the top ten hold approximately 4.5%. The sequencing used unsorted PBMCs, collected around 5 years after starting antiretroviral therapy. The receptors originated from a woman aged 40 to 55 with HIV.

V gene TRBV5-1 combines with J gene TRBJ2-7; D ambiguous. Germline V gene data show CDR1 as SGHRS and CDR2 as YFSETQ. The V and J ends lost 4 bases and 6 bases respectively, with 14 bases between them. The CDR3 is 13 amino acids. The CDR3 sequence is CASSHPDRVEQYF. The CDR3 nucleotides read TGCGCCAGCAGCCACCCAGATCGGGTCGAGCAGTACTTC.

The genes are TRBV7-9 and TRBJ2-2; no clear D gene. CDR3 length equals 14 residues. Germline CDR1 SEHNR, CDR2 FQNEAQ (reference sequence). V shed 4 bases and J shed 6 bases, with 12 bases lying between them. This CDR3 is CASSSPNESGELFF. CDR3 bases: TGTGCCAGCAGCTCCCCCAACGAGTCCGGGGAGCTGTTTTTT.

CDR3 sequence (DNA): TGTGCCAGCAGGCCTAGCGGGGGCCGGCACAAATACAATGAGCAGTTCTTC. It yields the protein CASRPSGGRHKYNEQFF. This chain joins TRBV21-1 and TRBJ2-1; the tabulated D call, TRBD2, remains unverified against the DNA. TRBV21-1 is tagged as a pseudogene. CDR3 length: 17 residues.

The chain links TRBV29-1 to TRBJ2-5; TRBD2 matches 11 bases. V trimming: 4 bases; J trimming: 1 base; junction bases outside the gene matches: 2. Germline CDR1 SQVTM, CDR2 ANQGSEA. The CDR3 has 14 amino acids. Written as DNA, the CDR3 is TGCAGCGTTGTTAGCGGGGGGGCCCAAGAGACCCAGTACTTC. Translation: CSVVSGGAQETQYF.

The V gene is TRBV27, the J gene TRBJ2-7; 11 bases line up with TRBD1. CDR3 size: 14 residues. Germline trimming cut 5 bases from V and 3 bases from J; bases unmatched to any gene: 3. Germline V CDR1 and CDR2: MNHEY, SMNVEV (reference sequence). The CDR3 nucleotides read TGTGCCAGCAGTACCGGGACAGGGGGCTACGAGCAGTACTTC. Translating it yields CASSTGTGGYEQYF.

This clone turned up a few times. The rearrangement joins TRBV5-6 to TRBJ2-7; no firm D call. Germline loops: CDR1 SGHDT, CDR2 YYEEEE. The CDR3 totals 14 residues. Trimming removed 8 bases from V and 3 bases from J, with 18 bases in between. CDR3 loop: CASGRTLADYEQYF. DNA for the CDR3: TGTGCCAGTGGTAGGACGCTTGCTGACTACGAGCAGTACTTC.

This clone has a single count. CDR3 loop: CASKGSYNEQFF. CDR3 nucleotides: TGTGCCAGCAAGGGGTCCTACAATGAGCAGTTCTTC. The rearrangement joins TRBV27 to TRBJ2-1, with D possibly matching TRBD1 (5 bases). The CDR3 extends over 12 amino acids. Trimming took off 7 bases at V and 1 base at J, with 5 bases between the two ends. Germline V gene lookup returns CDR1 MNHEY and CDR2 SMNVEV (reference sequence).

This clone was observed a few times. The V call is TRBV10-1, the J call TRBJ2-7; 10 positions agree with TRBD1. CDR1 is WNHNN and CDR2 is SYGVQD in the germline V gene (reference sequence). This CDR3 spans 15 amino acids. With V trimmed by 4 bases and J by 5 bases, 8 bases remained unmatched. CDR3 loop: CASSAFGTGVNEQYF. The CDR3 bases are TGCGCCAGCAGTGCTTTCGGGACAGGGGTCAACGAGCAGTACTTC.

V usage is TRBV9 and J usage is TRBJ1-2; D uncertain. Per the germline V gene, CDR1 is SGDLS and CDR2 is YYNGEE. The CDR3 extends over 13 amino acids. The V end was cut by 0 bases, the J end by 5 bases, with 8 bases between. In nucleotides, the CDR3 is TGTGCCAGCAGCGTAGTGCATGGTTATGGCTACACCTTC. It translates to CASSVVHGYGYTF.

The chain carries TRBV5-4 and TRBJ2-3; no definite D call. CDR3 length: 11 residues. V lost 2 bases to trimming and J lost 6 bases, with 4 bases between them. Germline loops: CDR1 SGHNT, CDR2 YYREEE (reference sequence). This CDR3 is CASSFRDTQYF. The CDR3 bases are TGTGCCAGCAGCTTCAGGGATACGCAGTATTTT.

The chain employs TRBV6-5 and TRBJ1-1; D gene ambiguous. Germline V lookup: CDR1 MNHEY, CDR2 SVGAGI. V dropped 2 bases and J dropped 0 bases, with 13 bases sitting between them. The CDR3 spans 16 residues. The CDR3, as DNA: TGTGCCAGCAGTTACCAACATTGGGGAATGAACACTGAAGCTTTCTTT. Its protein product is CASSYQHWGMNTEAFF.

This clone was found once. The V and J genes are TRBV19 and TRBJ2-7, with D tentatively TRBD1 (6 bases). V was shortened by 2 bases and J by 3 bases, with 11 bases between the two germline ends. The CDR3 runs 14 residues. Germline CDR1 reads LNHDA; CDR2 reads SQIVND (reference sequence). CDR3: CASSIRGGFYEQYF. As DNA, the CDR3 is TGTGCCAGTAGTATAAGAGGGGGTTTCTACGAGCAGTACTTC.

CDR3 amino acids: CASSLSSGGVNYNEQFF. The CDR3 bases are TGCGCCAGCAGCTTGTCCTCGGGGGGAGTGAACTACAATGAGCAGTTCTTC. V usage is TRBV5-1 and J usage is TRBJ2-1; TRBD2 matches 7 bases. Losses at the gene ends were 1 base for V and 3 bases for J; bases not matched to a gene: 10. The CDR3 contains 17 residues. Germline V gene data show CDR1 as SGHRS and CDR2 as YFSETQ.

J is TRBJ1-2 and V is TRBV5-6; perhaps TRBD1 as D (5 bases). V was trimmed by 4 bases and J by 3 bases, leaving 10 bases between them. The V gene's germline CDR1 is SGHDT and CDR2 YYEEEE. The CDR3 is 13 residues long. The CDR3 region is CASSPSRDYGYTF. As DNA, the CDR3 is TGTGCCAGCAGCCCCTCCAGGGACTATGGCTACACCTTC.

The chain joins TRBV6-6 to TRBJ1-1; D remains unclear. CDR3 length: 14 amino acids. Germline-derived CDR1 and CDR2 are MNHNY and SVGAGI (reference sequence). The V and J ends lost 5 bases and 0 bases respectively, with 10 bases between them. CDR3 coding DNA: TGTGCCAGCAGTCAGCGCGGGATGAACACTGAAGCTTTCTTT. Its protein product is CASSQRGMNTEAFF.

This clone has only one observation. The chain employs TRBV6-6 and TRBJ2-1, with no clear D. The CDR3 is 12 amino acids. Trimming shortened V by 0 bases and J by 9 bases, and 6 bases separated the two germline ends. The germline V gene has CDR1 MNHNY and CDR2 SVGAGI (reference sequence). The CDR3 is CASSYSTVEQFF. The CDR3 nucleotides are TGTGCCAGCAGTTACTCGACCGTTGAGCAGTTCTTC.

DNA of the CDR3: TGTGCCAGCAGTGATAACAGGGGGCGCGTCAATGGCTACACCTTC. Amino acids: CASSDNRGRVNGYTF. The V call is TRBV2, the J call TRBJ1-2; the match to TRBD1 covers 9 bases. Germline trimming cut 3 bases from V and 6 bases from J; bases unmatched to any gene: 8. Per germline, CDR1 SNHLY and CDR2 FYNNEI. This CDR3 region has 15 residues. The variable domain in full, completed from reference TRBV2 and TRBJ1-2, reads EPEVTQTPSHQVTQMGQEVILRCVPISNHLYFYWYRQILGQKVEFLVSFYNNEISEKSEIFDDQFSVERPDGSNFTLKIRSTKLEDSAMYFCASSDNRGRVNGYTFGSGTRLTVV.

The rearrangement links TRBV7-9 to TRBJ1-5, with D perhaps matching TRBD1 (5 bases). Germline V gene sequence: CDR1 SEHNR, CDR2 FQNEAQ (reference sequence). There are 13 residues in the CDR3. Trimming left V 5 bases short and J 2 bases short, with 7 bases between. CDR3 in amino acids: CASSRDGNQPQHF. The CDR3 DNA reads as TGTGCCAGCAGCCGGGACGGCAATCAGCCCCAGCATTTT.

The chain carries TRBV27 and TRBJ2-7, with D uncertain. The CDR3 contains 15 residues. CDR1 is MNHEY, CDR2 SMNVEV, per germline (reference sequence). V lost 4 bases, J lost 2 bases, and 15 bases lay in between. CDR3 sequence reads: CASSYKDGTPYEQYF. The CDR3 coding sequence is TGTGCCAGCAGTTACAAGGACGGCACTCCCTACGAGCAGTACTTC.

About this clone: An end of the junction does not agree with germline; a read error may underlie this. The genes are TRBV5-1 and TRBJ2-7; D call uncertain. The germline CDR1 and CDR2 sequences are SGHRS and YFSETQ. The length of the CDR3 is 14 residues. The CDR3: CASSLSWISNEQYF. CDR3 DNA: TGCGCCAGCAGCTTGTCGTGGATCTCCAACGAGCAGTACTTC.

The V gene is TRBV7-8, the J gene TRBJ1-1, with 7 bases matching TRBD1. The CDR3 extends over 14 amino acids. Germline CDR1 SGHVS, CDR2 FQNEAQ. Unmatched junction bases numbered 9, after V lost 10 bases and J lost 1 base. The DNA for the CDR3 is TGTGCCACAAATATAGGGGGCTGGAACACTGAAGCTTTCTTT. Protein sequence: CATNIGGWNTEAFF.

The chain has TRBV18 and TRBJ1-2, with TRBD1 identical over 7 bases. The CDR3 covers 16 residues. Germline assignment: CDR1 KGHSH and CDR2 LQKENI. V was clipped by 0 bases and J by 5 bases; unmatched bases: 9. DNA of the CDR3: TGTGCCAGCTCACCACCGCGACAGGGTTTAGAATATGGCTACACCTTC. Amino acid sequence: CASSPPRQGLEYGYTF.

This rearrangement joins TRBV6-6 to TRBJ1-2, with a possible D match to TRBD1 (6 bases). The CDR3 sequence is 15 residues long. CDR1 and CDR2 (germline): MNHNY, SVGAGI (reference sequence). V lost 5 bases and J lost 4, with 17 bases in between. CDR3 DNA sequence: TGTGCCAGCAGTGCGGGGGCAGCTAGTGTCTATGGCTACACCTTC. Residues: CASSAGAASVYGYTF.

The chain combines TRBV6-5 with TRBJ2-5; possibly TRBD2 for D (5 bases). Deletions cut 8 bases from V and 0 bases from J, with 10 bases between. CDR3 size: 13 residues. Per germline, CDR1 MNHEY and CDR2 SVGAGI. CDR3 region: CASHDYNQETQYF. DNA for the CDR3: TGTGCCAGCCACGACTATAACCAAGAGACCCAGTACTTC.

V is TRBV7-2 and J is TRBJ2-2; the match to TRBD2 covers 7 bases. The CDR3 is 16 amino acids. Losses at the gene ends were 5 bases for V and 6 bases for J; bases not matched to a gene: 12. In germline, CDR1 is SGHTA, CDR2 FQGNSA. The CDR3 region has the DNA TGTGCCAGCAGCCCCCTCCGGACTAGGACCGCCGGGGAGCTGTTTTTT. This encodes CASSPLRTRTAGELFF. The variable domain in full, with the rest retrieved from reference TRBV7-2 and TRBJ2-2, is GAGVSQSPSNKVTEKGKDVELRCDPISGHTALYWYRQSLGQGLEFLIYFQGNSAPDKSGLPSDRFSAERTGGSVSTLTIQRTQQEDSAVYLCASSPLRTRTAGELFFGEGSRLTVL.

The chain uses TRBV6-6 and TRBJ2-1; 9 bases agree with TRBD1. J lost 9 bases, V lost 5 bases, and 5 bases had no gene match. CDR1 and CDR2 from the germline V gene are MNHNY and SVGAGI (reference sequence). This CDR3 region has 13 residues. The CDR3 coding sequence is TGTGCCAGCAGTCAACAGGGGGCGCTTGAGCAGTTCTTC. Amino acids: CASSQQGALEQFF.

The rearrangement joins TRBV9 to TRBJ1-2; D remains ambiguous. V shed 0 bases and J shed 0 bases, with 9 bases lying between them. Germline CDR1 and CDR2: SGDLS and YYNGEE. The CDR3 has 15 amino acids. Here the CDR3 DNA reads TGTGCCAGCAGCGTAGGGAACACTCCTAACTATGGCTACACCTTC. Encoded protein: CASSVGNTPNYGYTF. Filled out from reference TRBV9 and TRBJ1-2, the complete variable domain reads DSGVTQTPKHLITATGQRVTLRCSPRSGDLSVYWYQQSLDQGLQFLIQYYNGEERAKGNILERFSAQQFPDLHSELNLSSLELGDSALYFCASSVGNTPNYGYTFGSGTRLTVV.